One sample yielded the 15 T cell receptor beta chains listed below, sequenced in a study of CD8 T cells in Susac syndrome. The RNA input was roughly 0.45 to 1 ug, and it was reverse transcribed with random hexamers. TCRdb passed the immunoSEQ multiplex PCR reads through MiXCR, listing each CDR3 protein once. Of around 130,000 distinct CDR3 sequences in the sample, around 94% were seen once. The sample was CD4+ T cells from PBMCs. The receptors were gathered from a human donor with multiple sclerosis.

The J gene is TRBJ2-1, the V gene TRBV9; the D is unclear. V was trimmed by 3 bases and J by 3 bases, leaving 16 bases between them. The CDR3 is 16 amino acids. Germline CDR1 is SGDLS and CDR2 is YYNGEE. CDR3 in DNA: TGTGCCAGCAGCGCCTTGGGGAATCCTTACTACAATGAGCAGTTCTTC. Protein product: CASSALGNPYYNEQFF. The full variable domain, its missing parts supplied by reference TRBV9 and TRBJ2-1, is DSGVTQTPKHLITATGQRVTLRCSPRSGDLSVYWYQQSLDQGLQFLIQYYNGEERAKGNILERFSAQQFPDLHSELNLSSLELGDSALYFCASSALGNPYYNEQFFGPGTRLTVL.

The CDR3 nucleotides are TGTGCCAGCAGCTTCGGGGGGGGCGGGTACGAGCAGTACTTC. Its protein is CASSFGGGGYEQYF. The chain has TRBV7-2 and TRBJ2-7; TRBD2 matches at 8 bases. Germline values: CDR1 SGHTA, CDR2 FQGNSA. With V trimmed by 3 bases and J by 4 bases, 5 bases remained unmatched. The CDR3 runs 14 residues.

The chain links TRBV10-3 to TRBJ2-5, with D hard to call. Per the germline V gene, CDR1 is ENHRY and CDR2 is SYGVKD. Trimming stripped 8 bases from V and 3 bases from J, with 16 bases between. This CDR3 has 14 amino acids. The chain's CDR3 is CAISTQQWEETQYF. CDR3 nucleotides: TGTGCCATCTCGACCCAACAGTGGGAAGAGACCCAGTACTTC.

CDR3 protein: CASRREGRAFF. The DNA for the CDR3 is TGCGCCAGCAGGAGGGAGGGACGAGCTTTCTTT. The V gene is TRBV10-2, the J gene TRBJ1-1, with a weak D call TRBD1 (5 bases). Trimming took off 6 bases at V and 10 bases at J, with 12 bases between the two ends. The CDR3 totals 11 residues. The V gene's germline CDR1 is WSHSY and CDR2 SAAADI.

The V call is TRBV29-1, the J call TRBJ2-7; D not resolved. CDR3 length: 12 amino acids. Trimming took off 5 bases at V and 3 bases at J, with 11 bases between the two ends. Germline-derived CDR1 and CDR2 are SQVTM and ANQGSEA. CDR3 sequence reads: CSVKNNYYEQYF. CDR3 DNA: TGCAGCGTTAAAAACAATTACTACGAGCAGTACTTC.

This sequence joins TRBV5-1 and TRBJ1-2; a possible D gene is TRBD1 (6 bases). CDR3 length equals 15 residues. V was pared by 2 bases and J by 11 bases, with 22 bases between. The germline gives CDR1 SGHRS, CDR2 YFSETQ. CDR3 sequence: CASSFGTLDSLLYTF. In DNA, the CDR3 is TGCGCCAGCAGCTTTGGGACCTTGGACAGCCTTTTGTACACCTTC.

The chain is built from TRBV7-9 and TRBJ1-5; 7 nucleotides agree with TRBD1. This CDR3 contains 14 residues. V trimming: 5 bases; J trimming: 5 bases; junction bases outside the gene matches: 6. Germline CDR1 is SEHNR and CDR2 is FQNEAQ (reference sequence). CDR3 region: CASSQGDSHQPQHF. In DNA form, the CDR3 reads TGTGCCAGCAGCCAAGGGGACAGTCATCAGCCCCAGCATTTT. Using reference TRBV7-9 and TRBJ1-5 for the parts outside the CDR3, the full variable domain is DTGVSQNPRHKITKRGQNVTFRCDPISEHNRLYWYRQTLGQGPEFLTYFQNEAQLEKSRLLSDRFSAERPKGSFSTLEIQRTEQGDSAMYLCASSQGDSHQPQHFGDGTRLSIL.

The chain is built from TRBV12-3 or TRBV12-4 and TRBJ1-6; maybe TRBD1 (5 bases). The length of the CDR3 is 16 residues. Trimming cost V 4 bases and J 0 bases, with 10 bases left between them. CDR3 residues: CASSSTASSYNSPLHF. The CDR3 bases are TGTGCCAGCAGTTCGACAGCGAGCTCCTATAATTCACCCCTCCACTTT.

CDR3 DNA: TGTGCCAGCAGTGAAGCCCACAGTTCAACTAATGAAAAACTGTTTTTT. This codes for CASSEAHSSTNEKLFF. This rearrangement joins TRBV6-1 to TRBJ1-4; D remains unclear. V was shortened by 0 bases and J by 0 bases, with 8 bases between the two germline ends. The CDR3 is 16 residues long. Germline CDR1 MNHNS, CDR2 SASEGT.

The chain recombines TRBV7-9 with TRBJ2-1, with TRBD1 identical over 10 bases. Trimming at V came to 5 bases and at J to 6 bases, leaving 4 bases not matched to a gene. Germline V gene sequence: CDR1 SEHNR, CDR2 FQNEAQ (reference sequence). The CDR3 contains 14 residues. The CDR3 nucleotides are TGTGCCAGCAGCCTCGGACAGGGGGGCAATGAGCAGTTCTTC. Protein sequence: CASSLGQGGNEQFF.

The chain couples TRBV30 to TRBJ1-3; D might be TRBD1 (5 bases). CDR3 length equals 15 residues. Deletions cut 4 bases from V and 0 bases from J, with 13 bases between. The V gene's germline CDR1 is GTSNPN and CDR2 SVGIG (reference sequence). The CDR3 coding sequence is TGTGCCTGGAATTTTGGGGACCTCTCTGGAAACACCATATATTTT. This translates into CAWNFGDLSGNTIYF.

The V gene is TRBV2, the J gene TRBJ2-6; D uncertain. The germline CDR1 and CDR2 sequences are SNHLY and FYNNEI. V was shortened by 8 bases and J by 2 bases, with 16 bases between the two germline ends. The CDR3 covers 16 residues. Written as DNA, the CDR3 is TGTGCCAGCCGACCGGGCCCGGTGGCTGGGGCCAACGTCCTGACTTTC. This sequence encodes CASRPGPVAGANVLTF.

The chain recombines TRBV30 with TRBJ2-7; D could derive from TRBD1 or TRBD2 (5 bases each). Germline V gene lookup returns CDR1 GTSNPN and CDR2 SVGIG (reference sequence). The CDR3 spans 14 residues. V was trimmed by 3 bases and J by 6 bases, leaving 18 bases between them. This CDR3 reads CAWRGPGRVGEQYF. The CDR3 DNA sequence: TGTGCCTGGAGGGGACCGGGACGGGTGGGCGAGCAGTACTTC.

The chain links TRBV5-6 to TRBJ2-1, with D perhaps given as TRBD1 or TRBD2 (6 bases each). The germline V and J ends were trimmed by 3 bases and 3 bases, with 16 bases remaining between them. There are 16 residues in the CDR3. The germline V gene has CDR1 SGHDT and CDR2 YYEEEE. CDR3 in DNA: TGTGCCAGCAGCTCTCCCCGAGGGGGGCTCTACAATGAGCAGTTCTTC. Protein: CASSSPRGGLYNEQFF.

The V call is TRBV20-1, the J call TRBJ1-2; D is unresolved. This CDR3 has 16 amino acids. The V end was cut by 2 bases, the J end by 1 base, with 17 bases between. Germline CDR1 DFQATT, CDR2 SNEGSKA (reference sequence). The CDR3 DNA reads TGCAGTGCTAGACCCGGGCCGACATCATTTAACTATGGCTACACCTTC. Translated: CSARPGPTSFNYGYTF.